This TCR beta chain was captured by sequencing in a study of blood T cell repertoires in COVID-19. The wider study: Collection of acute and convalescent COVID-19 samples took place in the United States, Italy and Spain.

Sequencing used immunoSEQ multiplex PCR; TCRdb keeps in-frame clones, though not all of them. The sample yields around 73,000 clones, 82% seen once. Material for sequencing was peripheral blood. The receptor's source is an older woman with acute or convalescent COVID-19.

In DNA, the CDR3 is TGTGCCACCTTGCCTCTGGTAGGGGATGGCTACACCTTC. Protein: CATLPLVGDGYTF. V usage is TRBV27 and J usage is TRBJ1-2; TRBD1 might be the D (5 bases). V lost 10 bases and J lost 6, with 18 bases in between. The CDR3 extends over 13 amino acids. Germline lookup yields CDR1 MNHEY and CDR2 SMNVEV (reference sequence).